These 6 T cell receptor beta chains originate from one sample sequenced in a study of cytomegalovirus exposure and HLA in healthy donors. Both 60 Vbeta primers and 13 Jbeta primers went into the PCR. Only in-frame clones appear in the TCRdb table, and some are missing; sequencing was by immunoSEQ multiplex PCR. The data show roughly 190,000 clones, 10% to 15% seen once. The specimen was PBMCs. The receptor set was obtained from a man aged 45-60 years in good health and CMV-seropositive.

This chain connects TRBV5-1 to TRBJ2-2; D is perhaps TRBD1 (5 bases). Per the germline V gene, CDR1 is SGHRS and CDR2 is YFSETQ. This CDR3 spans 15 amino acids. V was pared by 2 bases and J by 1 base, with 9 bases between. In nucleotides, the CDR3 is TGCGCCAGCAGCTTTGAAGGGGTGAACACCGGGGAGCTGTTTTTT. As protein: CASSFEGVNTGELFF.

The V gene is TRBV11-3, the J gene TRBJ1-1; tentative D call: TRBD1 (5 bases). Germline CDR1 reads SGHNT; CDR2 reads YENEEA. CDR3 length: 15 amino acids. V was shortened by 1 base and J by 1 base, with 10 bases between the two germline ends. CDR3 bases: TGTGCCAGCAGCTTAGTCCCCGGACAGAACACTGAAGCTTTCTTT. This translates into CASSLVPGQNTEAFF.

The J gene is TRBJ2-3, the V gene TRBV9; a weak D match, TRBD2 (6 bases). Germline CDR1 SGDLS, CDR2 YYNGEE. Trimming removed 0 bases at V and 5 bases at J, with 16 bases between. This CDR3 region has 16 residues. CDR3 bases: TGTGCCAGCAGCGTAGATTGGAGGGCATGGGGAGATACGCAGTATTTT. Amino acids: CASSVDWRAWGDTQYF.

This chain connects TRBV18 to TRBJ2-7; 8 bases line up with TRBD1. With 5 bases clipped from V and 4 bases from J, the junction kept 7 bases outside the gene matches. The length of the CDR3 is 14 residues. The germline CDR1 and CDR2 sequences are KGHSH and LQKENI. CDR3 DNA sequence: TGTGCCAGCTCAAAGACAGGGGCGGGTTACGAGCAGTACGTC. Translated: CASSKTGAGYEQYV.

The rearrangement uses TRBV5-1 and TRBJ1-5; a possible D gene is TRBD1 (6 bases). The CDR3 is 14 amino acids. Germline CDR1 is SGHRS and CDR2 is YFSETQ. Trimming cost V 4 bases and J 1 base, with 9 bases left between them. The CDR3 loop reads CASSPDRSNQPQHF. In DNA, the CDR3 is TGCGCCAGCAGCCCTGACAGGAGCAATCAGCCCCAGCATTTT.

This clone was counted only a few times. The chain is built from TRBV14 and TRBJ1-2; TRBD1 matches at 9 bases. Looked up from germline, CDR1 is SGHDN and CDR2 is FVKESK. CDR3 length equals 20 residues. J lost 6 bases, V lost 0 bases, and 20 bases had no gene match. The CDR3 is CASSQDFSGTGRRWGNGYTF. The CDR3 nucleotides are TGTGCCAGCAGCCAAGATTTTTCAGGGACAGGGCGACGATGGGGAAATGGCTACACCTTC.